A single sample gave rise to the 20 T cell receptor beta chains below, sequenced in a study of T-cell reconstitution after alpha-beta-depleted transplantation in children. During its preparation, the TCRbeta library received unique molecular identifiers. In TCRdb, the PCR reads were re-called with MiXCR into one record per CDR3 protein. The sample has 550,000 to 800,000 distinct CDR3 sequences, around 12% seen once; the top ten hold 0.65% to 0.9%. The sequencing here drew on PBMCs, taken before TCRalphabeta/CD19-depleted stem cell transplant. These receptors came from a girl aged 2-15 years with congenital amegakaryocytic thrombocytopenia, due to receive a stem cell transplant.

The CDR3: CARSLVAGAAYNEQFF. The CDR3 nucleotides read TGTGCCAGAAGCTTGGTAGCGGGAGCGGCATACAATGAGCAGTTCTTC. V is TRBV5-3 and J is TRBJ2-1, with TRBD2 matching 9 bases. TRBV5-3 is classed as an ORF, of uncertain function. Losses at the gene ends were 0 bases for V and 4 bases for J; bases not matched to a gene: 5. This CDR3 spans 16 amino acids.

This clonotype was observed at least ten times. The chain employs TRBV12-3 or TRBV12-4 and TRBJ2-1; the D gene is possibly TRBD2 (6 bases). Trimming left V 7 bases short and J 4 bases short, with 14 bases between. The CDR3 is 14 amino acids. The CDR3 region is CASTTSGTYNEQFF. The CDR3 bases are TGTGCCAGCACAACCTCCGGGACTTACAATGAGCAGTTCTTC.

This clonotype has a handful of counts. This chain joins TRBV4-2 and TRBJ2-7, with D tentatively TRBD1 (7 bases). Germline V CDR1 and CDR2: LGHNA, YNFKEQ. The CDR3 length is 16 residues. The V end was cut by 0 bases, the J end by 1 base, with 13 bases between. CDR3 DNA sequence: TGTGCCAGCAGCCAAGAGGCGGGACAGCCTTCCTACGAGCAGTACTTC. Protein sequence: CASSQEAGQPSYEQYF.

The chain recombines TRBV7-8 with TRBJ2-3; maybe TRBD2 (5 bases). The germline V and J ends were trimmed by 0 bases and 2 bases, with 21 bases remaining between them. The germline CDR1 and CDR2 sequences are SGHVS and FQNEAQ. The CDR3 is made up of 19 amino acids. This CDR3 is CASSLARVVGSKDTDTQYF. CDR3 nucleotide sequence: TGTGCCAGCAGCTTAGCGCGGGTTGTAGGCTCGAAGGACACAGATACGCAGTATTTT. The whole variable domain, remainder taken from reference TRBV7-8 and TRBJ2-3, is GAGVSQSPRYKVAKRGQDVALRCDPISGHVSLFWYQQALGQGPEFLTYFQNEAQLDKSGLPSDRFFAERPEGSVSTLKIQRTQQEDSAVYLCASSLARVVGSKDTDTQYFGPGTRLTVL.

This clonotype was found many times. This chain connects TRBV7-9 to TRBJ1-2; 9 positions agree with TRBD1. The germline V gene has CDR1 SEHNR and CDR2 FQNEAQ (reference sequence). The V segment lost 4 bases and the J segment 7 bases; nucleotides outside the gene matches: 7. The CDR3 runs 14 residues. The CDR3 DNA is TGTGCCAGCAGCTCAGGGACAGGGAGTTCTGGCTACACCTTC. Protein: CASSSGTGSSGYTF.

This clonotype was counted ten times or more. The chain has TRBV12-3 or TRBV12-4 and TRBJ1-4, with D perhaps matching TRBD1 (5 bases). The CDR3 has 13 amino acids. Trimming took off 6 bases at V and 4 bases at J, with 9 bases between the two ends. The CDR3 DNA reads TGTGCCAGCAGACCCAGGGTTAATGAAAAACTGTTTTTT. Translating gives CASRPRVNEKLFF.

The gene calls are TRBV12-5 and TRBJ2-1, with D unclear. The CDR3 covers 14 residues. The germline CDR1 and CDR2 sequences are LGHNT and FRNRAP. Trimming left V 3 bases short and J 4 bases short, with 10 bases between. CDR3 loop: CASGLDIGYNEQFF. The CDR3, as DNA: TGTGCTAGTGGTTTAGACATCGGGTACAATGAGCAGTTCTTC.

This clonotype has a count of ten or more. The CDR3 loop reads CASSSLAGMEELFF. CDR3 coding DNA: TGCGCCAGCAGCTCCCTAGCGGGAATGGAGGAGCTGTTTTTT. This chain joins TRBV5-1 and TRBJ2-2; TRBD2 matches at 9 bases. V trimming: 3 bases; J trimming: 10 bases; junction bases outside the gene matches: 7. The length of the CDR3 is 14 residues. Germline CDR1 SGHRS, CDR2 YFSETQ.

This clonotype showed up many times. This sequence joins TRBV30 and TRBJ2-1, with TRBD2 matching over 12 bases. This CDR3 has 14 residues. Germline CDR1 GTSNPN, CDR2 SVGIG (reference sequence). Trimming took 0 bases from V and 9 from J; bases not matched to a gene: 3. CDR3 region: CAWSVLAGGSEQFF. In DNA, the CDR3 is TGTGCCTGGAGTGTACTAGCGGGAGGCAGTGAGCAGTTCTTC.

V and J are TRBV10-3 and TRBJ2-7; the D call may be TRBD1 or TRBD2 (5 bases each). Germline-derived CDR1 and CDR2 are ENHRY and SYGVKD. V lost 6 bases, J lost 4 bases, and 10 bases lay in between. The CDR3 covers 12 residues. As DNA, the CDR3 is TGTGCCATCAGGAGGGGCGATTACGAGCAGTACTTC. Residues: CAIRRGDYEQYF.

In its sample, this clonotype was seen a few times. The rearrangement joins TRBV18 to TRBJ2-7; no clear D gene. V lost 2 bases to trimming and J lost 2 bases, with 10 bases between them. The germline V gene has CDR1 KGHSH and CDR2 LQKENI. This CDR3 has 14 amino acids. Here the CDR3 reads CASSPNAVTYEQYF. CDR3 sequence (DNA): TGTGCCAGCTCACCAAACGCAGTTACCTACGAGCAGTACTTC.

This chain uses TRBV5-5 with TRBJ2-7, with D possibly being TRBD2 (6 bases). V was cut by 6 bases and J by 4 bases, with 14 bases left in between. The CDR3 spans 13 residues. CDR1 and CDR2 (germline): SGHKS, YYEKEE (reference sequence). Here the CDR3 DNA reads TGTGCCAGCATGAAGAGTAGCGGTTACGAGCAGTACTTC. Encoded protein: CASMKSSGYEQYF.

This clonotype was found many times. The genes are TRBV18 and TRBJ2-5; 7 bases map to TRBD2. Per the germline V gene, CDR1 is KGHSH and CDR2 is LQKENI. This CDR3 spans 15 amino acids. The J segment lost 2 bases and the V segment lost 4 bases, leaving 7 bases of the junction unmatched. CDR3 sequence (DNA): TGTGCCAGCTCACTGTTAAGCGGGGAACAAGAGACCCAGTACTTC. It translates to CASSLLSGEQETQYF.

V is TRBV7-9 and J is TRBJ2-7; tentatively, D is TRBD2 (5 bases). The CDR3 spans 15 residues. Germline-derived CDR1 and CDR2 are SEHNR and FQNEAQ (reference sequence). V was shortened by 5 bases and J by 4 bases, with 18 bases between the two germline ends. This CDR3 is CASSPGSGPHYEQYF. CDR3 DNA: TGTGCCAGCAGCCCCGGCAGCGGACCACATTACGAGCAGTACTTC.

V usage is TRBV3-1 and J usage is TRBJ2-1; D unresolved. The CDR3 spans 15 residues. The germline gives CDR1 LGHDT, CDR2 YNNKEL (reference sequence). The germline V and J ends were trimmed by 3 bases and 0 bases, with 9 bases remaining between them. The chain's CDR3 is CASSQKYGSYNEQFF. CDR3 nucleotide sequence: TGTGCCAGCAGCCAGAAATACGGCTCCTACAATGAGCAGTTCTTC.

This clonotype has more than one count but fewer than ten. The CDR3 bases are TGTGCCTGGAGTGTAGGGGGGCCCTCCTACGAGCAGTACTTC. This translates into CAWSVGGPSYEQYF. The chain recombines TRBV30 with TRBJ2-7, with D perhaps being TRBD1 or TRBD2 (6 bases each). Per the germline V gene, CDR1 is GTSNPN and CDR2 is SVGIG (reference sequence). The ends were cut back, 0 bases at V and 0 bases at J, with 9 bases in the middle. The CDR3 sequence is 14 residues long.

At least ten counts were recorded for this clonotype. The chain links TRBV20-1 to TRBJ2-1, with TRBD1 matching 8 bases. The CDR3 is 14 amino acids. Germline loops: CDR1 DFQATT, CDR2 SNEGSKA (reference sequence). The V and J ends lost 0 bases and 9 bases, in that order; junction bases with no gene match: 7. This CDR3 is CSARDDRGRSEQFF. CDR3 sequence (DNA): TGCAGTGCTAGAGACGACAGGGGTCGTTCTGAGCAGTTCTTC.

This chain connects TRBV7-2 to TRBJ2-3; 8 bases match TRBD2. The CDR3 length is 15 residues. CDR1 and CDR2 (germline): SGHTA, FQGNSA. Trimming removed 8 bases from V and 3 bases from J; junction bases left unmatched: 10. CDR3 in DNA: TGTGCCAGCGGTCTTTCTGCGGGAGGTACAGATACGCAGTATTTT. Residues: CASGLSAGGTDTQYF.

This clonotype was recorded at least ten times. The chain is built from TRBV6-2 or TRBV6-3 and TRBJ2-4; 9 nucleotides agree with TRBD1. J gave up 7 bases and V 7 bases, and 5 bases lay outside the gene matches. CDR1 is MNHEY and CDR2 is SVGEGT in the germline V gene. The CDR3 loop spans 13 amino acids. DNA for the CDR3: TGTGCCAGCACCGACAGGGGGAACAACATTCAGTACTTC. Its protein is CASTDRGNNIQYF.

A word on this clonotype: This could be a read error, since a much larger clone is one nucleotide away. The gene calls are TRBV12-3 or TRBV12-4 and TRBJ2-3; possibly TRBD1 for D (6 bases). This CDR3 comprises 15 residues. CDR3 DNA: TGTGGCAGCAGTTTATTGCATACAGGGACAGATACGCAGTATTTT. As protein: CGSSLLHTGTDTQYF.